A single sample is the source of the 27 T cell receptor beta chains below, sequenced in a study of shared clonotypes between healthy human individuals. Some clones are missing from TCRdb's copy, which holds only in-frame ones; the method was immunoSEQ multiplex PCR. Among around 600,000 clones listed, roughly 95% were seen once. CD8 cells classed as naive were CD45RO-negative and positively selected for CCR7, excluding terminally differentiated effector memory CD45RA+ cells. Material for sequencing was naive CD8+ T cells sorted from blood. The receptors were sampled from a woman in her thirties in good health.

The chain joins TRBV10-1 to TRBJ2-1; 13 bases map to TRBD2. The CDR3 has 16 residues. Germline CDR1 is WNHNN and CDR2 is SYGVQD (reference sequence). V was pared by 5 bases and J by 9 bases, with 10 bases of the junction left unmatched. CDR3 protein: CASSPRTSGSSSEQFF. The CDR3 DNA reads as TGCGCCAGCAGTCCCAGGACTAGCGGGAGTAGTAGTGAGCAGTTCTTC.

The gene calls are TRBV19 and TRBJ1-1; tentatively, D is TRBD1 (5 bases). Trimming took 3 bases from V and 0 from J, leaving 11 bases between them. The CDR3 sequence is 15 residues long. Germline lookup yields CDR1 LNHDA and CDR2 SQIVND (reference sequence). The CDR3 DNA is TGTGCCAGTAGTATCTATGGGGGGGTGAACACTGAAGCTTTCTTT. This sequence encodes CASSIYGGVNTEAFF.

The chain employs TRBV15 and TRBJ2-7, with 11 bases that match TRBD2. Trimming cost V 6 bases and J 3 bases; bases outside gene matches: 7. The germline CDR1 and CDR2 sequences are LNHNV and YYDKDF (reference sequence). CDR3 length equals 15 residues. CDR3 amino acids: CATSAGLAGGYEQYF. The CDR3 nucleotides read TGTGCCACCAGTGCCGGACTAGCGGGCGGCTACGAGCAGTACTTC.

This sequence joins TRBV11-2 and TRBJ2-2, with D unclear. The CDR3 runs 12 residues. The V end lost 8 bases, the J end lost 5 bases, and 9 bases lay between the germline ends. Per the germline V gene, CDR1 is SGHAT and CDR2 is FQNNGV. The DNA of the CDR3 is TGTGCCAGCGACATTGGGACCGGGGAGCTGTTTTTT. Translation: CASDIGTGELFF.

This chain links TRBV27 with TRBJ2-2; TRBD2 agrees at 13 bases. J gave up 3 bases and V 4 bases, and 8 bases lay outside the gene matches. CDR1 is MNHEY and CDR2 is SMNVEV in the germline V gene (reference sequence). This CDR3 is 18 amino acids long. The CDR3 here is CASSSYLGLAGDTGELFF. In DNA form, the CDR3 reads TGTGCCAGCAGTTCCTACCTCGGACTAGCGGGAGACACCGGGGAGCTGTTTTTT.

V gene TRBV28 combines with J gene TRBJ2-3; TRBD2 aligns across 11 bases. The V and J ends lost 5 bases and 0 bases, in that order; junction bases with no gene match: 10. The CDR3 extends over 18 amino acids. The germline V gene encodes CDR1 MDHEN and CDR2 SYDVKM. Here the CDR3 reads CASSHSGRAGWSTDTQYF. In DNA form, the CDR3 reads TGTGCCAGCAGTCATAGCGGGAGGGCCGGATGGAGCACAGATACGCAGTATTTT.

Here the CDR3 DNA reads TGTGCCAGTAGTAGGAGGCAGGGGATGAGGTCCCAGTACTTC. Its protein product is CASSRRQGMRSQYF. The chain carries TRBV19 and TRBJ2-5, with D possibly TRBD1 on 6 matching bases. CDR1 and CDR2 (germline): LNHDA, SQIVND (reference sequence). V was clipped by 4 bases and J by 9 bases, with 18 bases between them. CDR3 length: 14 residues.

The chain recombines TRBV5-5 with TRBJ2-7; 7 bases line up with TRBD1. The CDR3 has 12 amino acids. V was pared by 5 bases and J by 7 bases, with 6 bases of the junction left unmatched. In germline, CDR1 is SGHKS, CDR2 YYEKEE (reference sequence). The CDR3 loop reads CASRPDRLEQYF. In DNA, the CDR3 is TGTGCCAGCAGACCGGACAGGTTAGAGCAGTACTTC.

The chain recombines TRBV27 with TRBJ1-3; tentative D call: TRBD1 (5 bases). The CDR3 loop spans 15 amino acids. Deletions cut 0 bases from V and 2 bases from J, with 8 bases between. Germline CDR1 MNHEY, CDR2 SMNVEV (reference sequence). In nucleotides, the CDR3 is TGTGCCAGCAGTTTATCGGGCAGGGCTGGAAACACCATATATTTT. The encoded protein is CASSLSGRAGNTIYF.

CDR3 region: CASSQEGGHNSPLHF. Written as DNA, the CDR3 is TGCGCCAGCAGCCAAGAGGGGGGTCACAATTCACCCCTCCACTTT. The V call is TRBV4-1, the J call TRBJ1-6, with a possible D match to TRBD1 (5 bases). Germline CDR1 reads MGHRA; CDR2 reads YSYEKL. The CDR3 length is 15 residues. V lost 0 bases and J 7 bases, leaving 10 bases between the germline ends.

The chain combines TRBV7-8 with TRBJ2-7; D is possibly TRBD2 (6 bases). Germline-derived CDR1 and CDR2 are SGHVS and FQNEAQ. The CDR3 runs to 16 residues. V lost 5 bases, J lost 1 base, and 18 bases lay in between. In DNA form, the CDR3 reads TGTGCCAGCAGCCCGAACATGAGGGGAGGATCCTACGAGCAGTACTTC. Protein: CASSPNMRGGSYEQYF.

V gene TRBV7-9 combines with J gene TRBJ1-2; D might be TRBD1 (6 bases). The germline V and J ends were trimmed by 4 bases and 4 bases, with 13 bases remaining between them. The CDR3 is made up of 14 amino acids. CDR1 SEHNR and CDR2 FQNEAQ come from the germline V gene (reference sequence). This chain's CDR3 is CASSSAQGIYGYTF. CDR3 nucleotides: TGTGCCAGCAGCTCGGCCCAGGGGATCTATGGCTACACCTTC.

The CDR3 DNA reads as TGTGCCAGTACCCCGGGACAGGGGTTCAATCAGCCCCAGCATTTT. It encodes CASTPGQGFNQPQHF. The chain links TRBV19 to TRBJ1-5; 10 nucleotides align to TRBD1. The CDR3 sequence is 15 residues long. Germline V CDR1 and CDR2: LNHDA, SQIVND (reference sequence). V gave up 7 bases and J gave up 3 bases; unmatched junction bases: 6.

The CDR3 DNA sequence: TGCGCCAGAATCACCACAGGTAATTCACCCCTCCACTTT. The encoded protein is CARITTGNSPLHF. This chain joins TRBV10-1 and TRBJ1-6; possibly TRBD1 for D (5 bases). V dropped 9 bases and J dropped 6 bases, with 12 bases sitting between them. This CDR3 contains 13 residues. Germline assignment: CDR1 WNHNN and CDR2 SYGVQD (reference sequence).

CDR3 residues: CASTPGQGPPNTEAFF. The CDR3 DNA sequence: TGTGCCAGCACACCGGGACAGGGTCCCCCGAACACTGAAGCTTTCTTT. J is TRBJ1-1 and V is TRBV21-1; the table's D call, TRBD1, has no DNA check behind it. TRBV21-1 is tagged as a pseudogene. The CDR3 has 16 amino acids.

A note on this clone: Its ends do not fully match the called genes, so a read error is possible. The chain couples TRBV10-1 to TRBJ1-4, with D unclear. The CDR3 consists of 14 residues. Germline V CDR1 and CDR2: WNHNN, SYGVQD (reference sequence). In DNA, the CDR3 is TGCGCCTGCAGTCATTTACGCATTAATGAAAAACTGTTTTTT. This translates into CACSHLRINEKLFF.

This rearrangement joins TRBV5-6 to TRBJ1-1, with D possibly being TRBD1 (6 bases). This CDR3 has 15 residues. Germline values: CDR1 SGHDT, CDR2 YYEEEE. The germline V and J ends were trimmed by 0 bases and 0 bases, with 9 bases remaining between them. In nucleotides, the CDR3 is TGTGCCAGCAGCTTGGGGACAGCGATGAACACTGAAGCTTTCTTT. Translated: CASSLGTAMNTEAFF.

The chain employs TRBV28 and TRBJ2-6; D is unresolved. CDR3 length: 16 residues. Germline assignment: CDR1 MDHEN and CDR2 SYDVKM. Between the trimmed V and J ends, which lost 8 bases and 0 bases, there was a span of 14 bases. The CDR3 region is CASFRTENSGANVLTF. In DNA form, the CDR3 reads TGTGCCAGCTTTAGGACGGAAAACTCTGGGGCCAACGTCCTGACTTTC.

The chain has TRBV10-3 and TRBJ1-1; D gene ambiguous. The CDR3 is 16 residues long. Germline lookup yields CDR1 ENHRY and CDR2 SYGVKD. V was cut by 8 bases and J by 0 bases, with 19 bases left in between. CDR3 loop: CAIRVDVEGLNTEAFF. CDR3 nucleotides: TGTGCCATCCGGGTCGATGTAGAAGGTTTGAACACTGAAGCTTTCTTT.

The gene calls are TRBV19 and TRBJ2-7; maybe TRBD1 (5 bases). V was pared by 1 base and J by 3 bases, with 13 bases between. Germline V CDR1 and CDR2: LNHDA, SQIVND (reference sequence). The length of the CDR3 is 15 residues. DNA of the CDR3: TGTGCCAGTAGTATAGGACAGAGCAAATACTACGAGCAGTACTTC. As protein: CASSIGQSKYYEQYF.

The rearrangement uses TRBV5-6 and TRBJ2-3; D call uncertain. Trimming removed 0 bases from V and 4 bases from J, with 12 bases in between. The CDR3 contains 15 residues. Per germline, CDR1 SGHDT and CDR2 YYEEEE. This CDR3 reads CASSLAVFGADTQYF. The CDR3 nucleotides are TGTGCCAGCAGCTTGGCAGTATTTGGCGCAGATACGCAGTATTTT.

The chain has TRBV6-4 and TRBJ1-5; the D is unclear. V dropped 6 bases and J dropped 7 bases, with 13 bases sitting between them. This CDR3 spans 13 amino acids. The germline gives CDR1 MRHNA, CDR2 SNTAGT. CDR3 protein: CASRVRVAQPQHF. The CDR3 coding sequence is TGTGCCAGCAGAGTCCGGGTGGCCCAGCCCCAGCATTTT.

The chain employs TRBV9 and TRBJ2-3, with 7 bases aligning to TRBD2. Germline CDR1 SGDLS, CDR2 YYNGEE. V lost 0 bases and J lost 0; bases outside the gene matches: 4. This CDR3 has 16 residues. CDR3 DNA: TGTGCCAGCAGCGTAGTTAGCGGGCTGAGCACAGATACGCAGTATTTT. It specifies CASSVVSGLSTDTQYF. Combining the CDR3 with reference TRBV9 and TRBJ2-3 gives the whole variable domain DSGVTQTPKHLITATGQRVTLRCSPRSGDLSVYWYQQSLDQGLQFLIQYYNGEERAKGNILERFSAQQFPDLHSELNLSSLELGDSALYFCASSVVSGLSTDTQYFGPGTRLTVL.

The chain has TRBV7-6 and TRBJ2-7; TRBD2 matches 9 bases. The CDR3 is 13 residues long. V lost 2 bases to trimming and J lost 4 bases; unmatched junction nucleotides: 0. Germline CDR1 and CDR2: SGHVS and FNYEAQ. The chain's CDR3 is CASSLTSGYEQYF. The CDR3, as DNA: TGTGCCAGCAGCTTAACTAGCGGGTACGAGCAGTACTTC. The full variable domain, rest sourced from reference TRBV7-6 and TRBJ2-7, is GAGVSQSPRYKVTKRGQDVALRCDPISGHVSLYWYRQALGQGPEFLTYFNYEAQQDKSGLPNDRFSAERPEGSISTLTIQRTEQRDSAMYRCASSLTSGYEQYFGPGTRLTVT.

Notes on this clone: At one of its ends the junction is not consistent with the germline gene, which may arise from a read error. The chain joins TRBV28 to TRBJ2-5, with D tentatively TRBD1 (6 bases). CDR3 length: 11 residues. From germline, CDR1 is MDHEN and CDR2 SYDVKM. In nucleotides, the CDR3 is TGTGCCAGCAGGGGCACAGGGCCATGGGACTTC. This codes for CASRGTGPWDF.

This chain joins TRBV5-1 and TRBJ1-2; possible D gene TRBD1, 6 bases. CDR1 is SGHRS, CDR2 YFSETQ, per germline. Deletions cut 0 bases from V and 3 bases from J, with 15 bases between. The CDR3 consists of 16 residues. The chain's CDR3 is CASSLGPMGADYGYTF. The CDR3 DNA follows: TGCGCCAGCAGCTTGGGCCCGATGGGGGCGGACTATGGCTACACCTTC. The complete variable domain, with remaining parts taken from reference TRBV5-1 and TRBJ1-2, reads KAGVTQTPRYLIKTRGQQVTLSCSPISGHRSVSWYQQTPGQGLQFLFEYFSETQRNKGNFPGRFSGRQFSNSRSEMNVSTLELGDSALYLCASSLGPMGADYGYTFGSGTRLTVV.

This rearrangement joins TRBV27 to TRBJ1-5; perhaps TRBD1 as D (5 bases). From germline, CDR1 is MNHEY and CDR2 SMNVEV (reference sequence). The CDR3 length is 15 residues. Trimming left V 6 bases short and J 0 bases short, with 12 bases between. The CDR3 reads CASSNWGGSNQPQHF. The CDR3 DNA reads TGTGCCAGCAGCAACTGGGGGGGTAGCAATCAGCCCCAGCATTTT.